This T cell receptor (beta chain) was profiled in a study of blood T cell repertoires in COVID-19. Study details: Whether acute or convalescent, the COVID-19 samples came from the United States, Italy and Spain. PBMCs, B-cell-depleted T cells, or T cells provided the cDNA or gDNA that made up the material.

Germline V CDR1 and CDR2: MDHEN, SYDVKM. The CDR3 extends over 15 amino acids. Trimming took 3 bases from V and 0 from J, leaving 9 bases between them. Authors' processing steps: Cell counts per sample came from amplifying reference gene primers. The table came from immunoSEQ multiplex PCR; TCRdb's copy has only in-frame clones and leaves some out. V, J and clone size reflect that table, while D and trimming were determined from the DNA. The sample shows about 99,000 clones, around four fifths of them seen only once. The gene calls are TRBV28 and TRBJ1-5; D gene unclear. This TCR came from a man in his fifties or sixties with acute or convalescent COVID-19. Sequenced material: peripheral blood. CDR3 sequence reads: CASSFAGSSNQPQHF. The CDR3 DNA reads TGTGCCAGCAGTTTCGCGGGGAGTAGCAATCAGCCCCAGCATTTT.